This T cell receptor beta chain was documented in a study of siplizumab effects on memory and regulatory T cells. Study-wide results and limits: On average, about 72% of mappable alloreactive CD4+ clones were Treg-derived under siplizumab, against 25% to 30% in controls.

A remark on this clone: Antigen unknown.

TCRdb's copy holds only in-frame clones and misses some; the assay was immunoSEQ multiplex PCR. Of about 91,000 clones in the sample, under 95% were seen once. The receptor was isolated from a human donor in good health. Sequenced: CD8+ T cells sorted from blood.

Here the CDR3 DNA reads TGTGCCAGCAGCTTACAGGGGGTGCACACTGAAGCTTTCTTT. Translated, it gives CASSLQGVHTEAFF. The chain has TRBV7-3 and TRBJ1-1, with 7 bases fitting TRBD1. Germline V gives CDR1 SGHTA, CDR2 FQGTGA. The CDR3 is made up of 14 amino acids. The V and J ends lost 2 bases and 3 bases, in that order; junction bases with no gene match: 3.